The 25 T cell receptor beta chains presented below share a single source sample, sequenced in a study of blood T cell repertoires in COVID-19 (dated by TCRdb to about 2020). Library preparation employed the immunoSEQ multiplex PCR assay. TCRdb limited this immuneACCESS table to in-frame rearrangements with V and J called. A share of clones is missing; checked studies link under half to unresolved V genes, and the rest is unexplained. The table for this sample lists about 70,000 clones; more than 85% of them were counted only once. Roughly 3.6% of the sample goes to the ten largest clones. Sequenced: peripheral blood. Source of these receptors: an older man with active COVID-19.

This chain joins TRBV7-2 and TRBJ2-7; D possibly corresponds to TRBD2 (7 bases). The CDR3 covers 17 residues. Germline V gene lookup returns CDR1 SGHTA and CDR2 FQGNSA. Trimming cost V 5 bases and J 3 bases, with 23 bases left between them. The DNA for the CDR3 is TGTGCCAGCAGCCCTCGGACTGGGGGCGGGAGTGGCTACGAGCAGTACTTC. It encodes CASSPRTGGGSGYEQYF.

The V gene is TRBV6-2 or TRBV6-3, the J gene TRBJ2-5; 8 bases agree with TRBD2. In germline, CDR1 is MNHEY, CDR2 SVGEGT. CDR3 length equals 15 residues. V gave up 3 bases and J gave up 5 bases; unmatched junction bases: 8. The CDR3 reads CASSYGSGTVETQYF. For the CDR3, the DNA is TGTGCCAGCAGTTATGGTAGCGGGACGGTGGAGACCCAGTACTTC.

The V and J genes are TRBV11-2 and TRBJ2-7; 9 bases match TRBD2. The CDR3 runs to 15 residues. V lost 1 base, J lost 4 bases, and 5 bases stayed unmatched. Germline CDR1 is SGHAT and CDR2 is FQNNGV. CDR3 sequence (DNA): TGTGCCAGCAGCTTAGCGGCGGGAGGGAGTTACGAGCAGTACTTC. Protein sequence: CASSLAAGGSYEQYF.

The chain uses TRBV5-1 and TRBJ2-1, with D possibly matching TRBD2 (5 bases). The CDR3 spans 18 residues. The germline V gene has CDR1 SGHRS and CDR2 YFSETQ. With 0 bases removed from V and 0 bases from J, the gap between germline ends came to 16 bases. CDR3 coding DNA: TGCGCCAGCAGCTTGGGGCTAGCAGGAGCAAGCTCCTACAATGAGCAGTTCTTC. It yields the protein CASSLGLAGASSYNEQFF.

This clone has more than one count but fewer than ten. The rearrangement joins TRBV11-3 to TRBJ2-1, with TRBD2 identical over 11 bases. Germline V CDR1 and CDR2: SGHNT, YENEEA. With 1 base clipped from V and 13 bases from J, the junction kept 6 bases outside the gene matches. CDR3 size: 14 residues. In DNA, the CDR3 is TGTGCCAGCAGCTTAGGGGTAGCGGGAGGGCCCCAGTTCTTC. Its translation is CASSLGVAGGPQFF.

This chain uses TRBV7-7 with TRBJ2-5; 16 positions match TRBD2. Germline V gives CDR1 SSHAT, CDR2 FNYEAQ (reference sequence). CDR3 length equals 16 residues. The CDR3 sequence is CATQPGLAGGGETQYF. CDR3 bases: TGTGCTACCCAACCGGGACTAGCGGGAGGGGGGGAGACCCAGTACTTC.

V and J are TRBV28 and TRBJ2-3; TRBD2 might be the D (6 bases). The CDR3 covers 17 residues. The germline V gene has CDR1 MDHEN and CDR2 SYDVKM. V was shortened by 0 bases and J by 1 base, with 14 bases between the two germline ends. The CDR3 spells CASSLWEGLGGTDTQYF. CDR3 nucleotide sequence: TGTGCCAGCAGTTTATGGGAGGGCCTGGGGGGCACAGATACGCAGTATTTT.

The V call is TRBV7-2, the J call TRBJ2-7, with D maybe TRBD2 (6 bases). This CDR3 is 15 amino acids long. Germline V gives CDR1 SGHTA, CDR2 FQGNSA. V lost 5 bases and J lost 7, with 21 bases in between. Here the CDR3 DNA reads TGTGCCAGCAGCCCCCGGGGCGGGACCCTCGGTGAGCAGTACTTC. Protein: CASSPRGGTLGEQYF.

This clone was recorded only once. This rearrangement joins TRBV6-5 to TRBJ2-1; 10 nucleotides agree with TRBD1. V lost 6 bases and J lost 10; bases outside the gene matches: 12. Germline loops: CDR1 MNHEY, CDR2 SVGAGI. The CDR3 extends over 15 amino acids. The CDR3 DNA reads TGTGCCAGCAGCCTGGGACAGGGGCCGCGAGGCGAGCAGTTCTTC. It codes for CASSLGQGPRGEQFF.

V usage is TRBV3-1 (or the pseudogene TRBV3-2) and J usage is TRBJ2-5; 8 bases match TRBD2. The germline V gene has CDR1 LGHDT and CDR2 YNNKEL (reference sequence). With 2 bases clipped from V and 5 bases from J, the junction kept 7 bases outside the gene matches. The CDR3 is 15 residues long. In nucleotides, the CDR3 is TGTGCCAGCAGCCAACGGCCGGGAGGGGGGGAGACCCAGTACTTC. This gives the protein CASSQRPGGGETQYF.

The chain combines TRBV4-2 with TRBJ2-1; 13 bases are a match to TRBD2. This CDR3 region has 19 residues. Germline CDR1 reads LGHNA; CDR2 reads YNFKEQ. The J segment lost 8 bases and the V segment lost 0 bases, leaving 13 bases of the junction unmatched. The CDR3 here is CASSQESHPGLAGDHEQFF. The CDR3 nucleotides are TGTGCCAGCAGCCAAGAGTCCCATCCAGGACTAGCGGGAGACCATGAGCAGTTCTTC.

V is TRBV19 and J is TRBJ2-2, with D possibly matching TRBD1 (7 bases). CDR1 and CDR2 from the germline V gene are LNHDA and SQIVND (reference sequence). The CDR3 is 15 residues long. V was trimmed by 6 bases and J by 2 bases, leaving 13 bases between them. CDR3 coding DNA: TGTGCCAGTAGGCGGAGGGGGCCCAACACCGGGGAGCTGTTTTTT. As protein: CASRRRGPNTGELFF.

A note on this clone: The sample holds other DNA sequences that translate to the same CDR3. The chain couples TRBV9 to TRBJ2-2, with a possible D match to TRBD2 (5 bases). The germline V gene has CDR1 SGDLS and CDR2 YYNGEE. The CDR3 covers 13 residues. Trimming removed 1 base from V and 4 bases from J, with 5 bases in between. The CDR3 coding sequence is TGTGCCAGCAGCGTACGGGGCACCGGGGAGCTGTTTTTT. Residues: CASSVRGTGELFF.

The rearrangement links TRBV20-1 to TRBJ1-5, with a tentative D call TRBD1 (5 bases). The CDR3 runs 13 residues. In germline, CDR1 is DFQATT, CDR2 SNEGSKA (reference sequence). The germline V and J ends were trimmed by 3 bases and 7 bases, with 13 bases remaining between them. CDR3 nucleotide sequence: TGCAGTGCTAGTTACGGACAAGAACAGCCCCAGCATTTT. Its protein is CSASYGQEQPQHF.

This chain links TRBV19 with TRBJ2-7; 16 bases agree with TRBD2. The CDR3 covers 18 residues. After removal of 3 bases from V and 1 base from J, the junction contained 6 bases not matched to a gene. CDR1 and CDR2 (germline): LNHDA, SQIVND (reference sequence). CDR3 loop: CASSIVGLAGGPSYEQYF. The CDR3 coding sequence is TGTGCCAGTAGTATTGTGGGACTAGCGGGAGGGCCTTCCTACGAGCAGTACTTC. Combining the CDR3 with reference TRBV19 and TRBJ2-7 gives the whole variable domain DGGITQSPKYLFRKEGQNVTLSCEQNLNHDAMYWYRQDPGQGLRLIYYSQIVNDFQKGDIAEGYSVSREKKESFPLTVTSAQKNPTAFYLCASSIVGLAGGPSYEQYFGPGTRLTVT.

The V call is TRBV28, the J call TRBJ2-1, with 14 nucleotides matching TRBD2. Germline V CDR1 and CDR2: MDHEN, SYDVKM. The CDR3 length is 20 residues. V trimming: 3 bases; J trimming: 4 bases; junction bases outside the gene matches: 14. The CDR3 DNA is TGTGCCAGCAGTTTCCCCAAGGGGGGACTAGCGGGAGTGCGGTACAATGAGCAGTTCTTC. Translated, it gives CASSFPKGGLAGVRYNEQFF.

J is TRBJ2-1 and V is TRBV7-2; possibly TRBD2 for D (6 bases). Per the germline V gene, CDR1 is SGHTA and CDR2 is FQGNSA. The CDR3 consists of 14 residues. Between the trimmed V and J ends, which lost 5 bases and 8 bases, there was a span of 16 bases. CDR3 residues: CASSPRWRGHEQFF. The CDR3 region has the DNA TGTGCCAGCAGCCCTAGGTGGCGGGGACATGAGCAGTTCTTC.

This clone is a singleton in its sample. The chain is built from TRBV9 and TRBJ2-7, with 7 bases matching TRBD2. The CDR3 sequence is 14 residues long. Germline V lookup: CDR1 SGDLS, CDR2 YYNGEE. Trimming removed 4 bases from V and 3 bases from J; junction bases left unmatched: 7. For the CDR3, the DNA is TGTGCCAGCAGCCGTCGGGGGGATGGCTACGAGCAGTACTTC. Translating it yields CASSRRGDGYEQYF.

This chain's CDR3 is CASSEALSSGRVYNEQFF. CDR3 in DNA: TGTGCCAGCAGTGAAGCGCTAAGTAGCGGGAGGGTCTACAATGAGCAGTTCTTC. The rearrangement links TRBV2 to TRBJ2-1; TRBD2 matches 11 bases. Germline lookup yields CDR1 SNHLY and CDR2 FYNNEI. After removal of 0 bases from V and 3 bases from J, the junction contained 7 bases not matched to a gene. CDR3 size: 18 residues.

This clone was seen a handful of times. The chain is built from TRBV3-1 (or the pseudogene TRBV3-2) and TRBJ1-2; 9 nucleotides match TRBD1. The CDR3 length is 18 residues. The germline gives CDR1 LGHDT, CDR2 YNNKEL (reference sequence). Germline trimming cut 3 bases from V and 10 bases from J; bases unmatched to any gene: 21. As DNA, the CDR3 is TGTGCCAGCAGCCATTTTGCACAGTCGGTACGGGGGACAGGGCCCTACACCTTC. Residues: CASSHFAQSVRGTGPYTF.

This sequence joins TRBV18 and TRBJ2-7, with 12 nucleotides matching TRBD1. Unmatched junction bases numbered 9, after V lost 1 base and J lost 5 bases. CDR1 and CDR2 (germline): KGHSH, LQKENI. The length of the CDR3 is 17 residues. This chain's CDR3 is CASSPLPPGTGGHEQYF. In nucleotides, the CDR3 is TGTGCCAGCTCACCACTCCCCCCAGGGACAGGGGGCCACGAGCAGTACTTC.

J is TRBJ2-2 and V is TRBV29-1; maybe TRBD1 (5 bases). CDR1 is SQVTM, CDR2 ANQGSEA, per germline. The CDR3 has 13 residues. Trimming removed 4 bases from V and 5 bases from J, with 11 bases in between. The CDR3 region is CSVGGASTGELFF. In nucleotides, the CDR3 is TGCAGCGTTGGTGGGGCGTCAACCGGGGAGCTGTTTTTT.

The rearrangement links TRBV27 to TRBJ2-7; tentatively, D is TRBD2 (7 bases). The V gene lost 7 bases and the J gene lost 0 bases, with 10 bases spanning the gap. The CDR3 sequence is 13 residues long. The V gene's germline CDR1 is MNHEY and CDR2 SMNVEV (reference sequence). The CDR3 here is CASKGGVSYEQYF. The CDR3 DNA sequence: TGTGCCAGCAAGGGGGGGGTCTCCTACGAGCAGTACTTC.

For the CDR3, the DNA is TGTGCCAGCAGCTCGGAGACTCCCCCTCCCACAGATACGCAGTATTTT. Residues: CASSSETPPPTDTQYF. The rearrangement joins TRBV5-4 to TRBJ2-3, with D uncertain. Trimming cost V 3 bases and J 2 bases, with 16 bases left between them. Germline V gives CDR1 SGHNT, CDR2 YYREEE (reference sequence). This CDR3 is built from 16 residues.

V and J are TRBV6-2 or TRBV6-3 and TRBJ2-3, with D maybe TRBD2 (6 bases). Per the germline V gene, CDR1 is MNHEY and CDR2 is SVGEGT. There are 12 residues in the CDR3. V shed 4 bases and J shed 8 bases, with 10 bases lying between them. CDR3 sequence reads: CASSSSVPTQYF. DNA of the CDR3: TGTGCCAGCAGTTCTAGCGTTCCTACGCAGTATTTT.